This T cell receptor beta chain came from a study of CD8 T cells in Susac syndrome. With regard to this clonotype: What it recognizes is unknown.

TCR beta sequencing covered blood CD8+ and CD4+ T cells. Both CD4+ and CD8+ T cells were negatively isolated, and TEMRA cells underwent FACS enrichment. Study-wide points: The number of individuals included in the study's TCR sequencing and HLA analysis was acknowledged as relatively small.

Random hexamers were used to reverse transcribe roughly 0.5 to 1 ug of RNA. TCRdb processed the immunoSEQ multiplex PCR reads anew with MiXCR; each CDR3 protein has one entry. The sample holds about 120,000 distinct CDR3 sequences, 95% to 96% seen once. This CDR3 has 12 amino acids. Between the trimmed V and J ends, which lost 6 bases and 7 bases, there was a span of 10 bases. CDR1 is MNHEY and CDR2 is SMNVEV in the germline V gene (reference sequence). The sequencing sample was made of CD4+ T cells from PBMCs. The J gene is TRBJ2-1, the V gene TRBV27, with D unresolved. The source is a human donor with Susac syndrome. The CDR3 here is CASSGPRNEQFF. The DNA of the CDR3 is TGTGCCAGCAGCGGACCCCGGAATGAGCAGTTCTTC.